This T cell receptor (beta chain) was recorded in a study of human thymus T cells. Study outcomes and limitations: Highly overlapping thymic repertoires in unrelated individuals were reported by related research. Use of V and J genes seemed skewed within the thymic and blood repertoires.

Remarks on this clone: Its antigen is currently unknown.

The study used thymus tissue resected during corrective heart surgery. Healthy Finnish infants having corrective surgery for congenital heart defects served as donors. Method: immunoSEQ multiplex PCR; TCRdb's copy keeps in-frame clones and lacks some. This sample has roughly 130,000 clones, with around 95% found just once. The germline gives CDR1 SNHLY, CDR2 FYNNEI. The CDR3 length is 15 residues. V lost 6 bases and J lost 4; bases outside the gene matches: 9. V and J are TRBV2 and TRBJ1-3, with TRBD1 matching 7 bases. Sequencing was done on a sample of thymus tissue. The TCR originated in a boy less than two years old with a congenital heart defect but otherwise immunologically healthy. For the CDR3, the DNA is TGTGCCAGCAGGGGCCTACAGGGGCCGGGAAACACCATATATTTT. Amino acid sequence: CASRGLQGPGNTIYF.